The 30 T cell receptor beta chains reported below all come from one sample, sequenced in a study of T cells in Graves' hyperthyroidism and ophthalmopathy. RNA transcripts served as the template for amplifying TCR beta CDR3 regions. The study used the HTBI primer set for a first-round RT-PCR of the TCR CDR3. TCRdb processed the multiplex PCR reads anew with MiXCR; each CDR3 protein has one entry. The sample shows hundreds of thousands of distinct CDR3 sequences, 38% of them seen only once. The sequenced sample consisted of blood. These receptors came from a man between 18 and 35 years old with Graves' hyperthyroidism.

This clonotype was detected only a few times. The chain carries TRBV28 and TRBJ2-5, with 7 bases aligning to TRBD1. J lost 1 base, V lost 4 bases, and 6 bases had no gene match. The CDR3 sequence is 15 residues long. Germline V lookup: CDR1 MDHEN, CDR2 SYDVKM. The CDR3 DNA reads TGTGCCAGCAGTTCCCTTCGACAGGGCCAAGAGACCCAGTACTTC. As protein: CASSSLRQGQETQYF.

This clonotype was detected ten times or more. This chain uses TRBV24-1 with TRBJ1-3; no clear D gene. CDR3 size: 16 residues. V dropped 7 bases and J dropped 2 bases, with 17 bases sitting between them. The germline V gene has CDR1 KGHDR and CDR2 SFDVKD. The CDR3 nucleotides are TGTGCCACCAGACCGGGCGCGGTGGCCCCTGGAAACACCATATATTTT. Encoded protein: CATRPGAVAPGNTIYF.

This clonotype was detected many times. The chain recombines TRBV29-1 with TRBJ1-4; no definite D call. V lost 4 bases, J lost 0 bases, and 9 bases lay in between. In germline, CDR1 is SQVTM, CDR2 ANQGSEA. This CDR3 comprises 14 residues. CDR3 sequence: CSVGSGTTNEKLFF. The DNA for the CDR3 is TGCAGCGTTGGTTCGGGTACAACTAATGAAAAACTGTTTTTT.

This clonotype occurred many times. J is TRBJ1-1 and V is TRBV4-2, with D uncertain. Germline V lookup: CDR1 LGHNA, CDR2 YNFKEQ. The CDR3 has 12 residues. Trimming cost V 1 base and J 7 bases, with 7 bases left between them. CDR3: CASSQGYDEAFF. CDR3 coding DNA: TGTGCCAGCAGCCAAGGCTACGATGAAGCTTTCTTT.

The chain is built from TRBV2 and TRBJ1-5; no clear D gene. Germline values: CDR1 SNHLY, CDR2 FYNNEI. The CDR3 covers 16 residues. Trimming stripped 3 bases from V and 2 bases from J, with 14 bases between. CDR3 loop: CASSDLSLGGNQPQHF. In nucleotides, the CDR3 is TGTGCCAGCAGTGATCTCAGCCTTGGGGGCAATCAGCCCCAGCATTTT.

This clonotype occurred many times. The V and J genes are TRBV2 and TRBJ1-2, with D perhaps TRBD1 (5 bases). V lost 6 bases to trimming and J lost 4 bases, with 12 bases between them. The CDR3 sequence is 13 residues long. The germline V gene has CDR1 SNHLY and CDR2 FYNNEI. CDR3 nucleotide sequence: TGTGCCAGCAGAGGGGAACGCTCCTATGGCTACACCTTC. Protein: CASRGERSYGYTF.

This clonotype has a handful of counts. The genes are TRBV6-4 and TRBJ2-7, with 9 nucleotides matching TRBD1. The ends lost 0 bases at V and 7 bases at J; junction bases unmatched: 7. The CDR3 is 15 residues long. Per germline, CDR1 MRHNA and CDR2 SNTAGT. CDR3 sequence: CASSDSNRGPGEQYF. The CDR3 region has the DNA TGTGCCAGCAGTGACTCGAACAGGGGGCCGGGGGAGCAGTACTTC.

V and J are TRBV10-3 and TRBJ1-4; 7 bases align to TRBD1. V shed 11 bases, J shed 3 bases, and the junction held 9 bases outside the gene matches. In germline, CDR1 is ENHRY, CDR2 SYGVKD. This CDR3 has 14 residues. This CDR3 reads CASKTGTANEKLFF. CDR3 nucleotide sequence: TGTGCCTCCAAAACGGGGACAGCTAATGAAAAACTGTTTTTT.

The rearrangement joins TRBV5-1 to TRBJ2-6, with 8 bases identical to TRBD2. Germline V gene data show CDR1 as SGHRS and CDR2 as YFSETQ. Losses at the gene ends were 0 bases for V and 4 bases for J; bases not matched to a gene: 6. This CDR3 spans 17 amino acids. The CDR3 DNA reads as TGCGCCAGCAGCTTGGTGACGGGGGGGCCCGGGGCCAACGTCCTGACTTTC. Its translation is CASSLVTGGPGANVLTF.

This clonotype appeared many times. V is TRBV7-3 and J is TRBJ2-2; the match to TRBD2 covers 12 bases. The V segment lost 6 bases and the J segment 6 bases; nucleotides outside the gene matches: 2. In germline, CDR1 is SGHTA, CDR2 FQGTGA. This CDR3 has 14 amino acids. CDR3 nucleotide sequence: TGTGCCAGCAGGCGGACTAGCGGGGCCGGGGAGCTGTTTTTT. This encodes CASRRTSGAGELFF.

This clonotype was seen at least ten times. The rearrangement uses TRBV7-9 and TRBJ2-7; TRBD1 agrees at 8 bases. In germline, CDR1 is SEHNR, CDR2 FQNEAQ (reference sequence). V gave up 4 bases and J gave up 2 bases; unmatched junction bases: 7. The CDR3 has 15 amino acids. The CDR3 bases are TGTGCCAGCAGCTCCCGGGACAGGCGCACCTACGAGCAGTACTTC. As protein: CASSSRDRRTYEQYF.

This clonotype was counted many times. The genes are TRBV10-2 and TRBJ2-7; D remains ambiguous. CDR1 is WSHSY, CDR2 SAAADI, per germline. The CDR3 spans 13 residues. V was clipped by 7 bases and J by 0 bases, with 10 bases between them. The CDR3 DNA is TGCGCCAGCACGAGCGCCCGCTCCTACGAGCAGTACTTC. It yields the protein CASTSARSYEQYF.

This chain connects TRBV2 to TRBJ2-5; no clear D gene. Between the trimmed V and J ends, which lost 6 bases and 8 bases, there was a span of 19 bases. The CDR3 loop spans 14 amino acids. Germline V CDR1 and CDR2: SNHLY, FYNNEI. The CDR3 region has the DNA TGTGCCAGCAGAGTGGTTGGGCCCCCGGGTACCCAGTACTTC. It specifies CASRVVGPPGTQYF.

The sample holds a few counts of this clonotype. The rearrangement links TRBV2 to TRBJ2-5, with TRBD2 matching 12 bases. Per the germline V gene, CDR1 is SNHLY and CDR2 is FYNNEI. V lost 8 bases to trimming and J lost 5 bases; unmatched junction nucleotides: 6. The CDR3 covers 14 residues. In DNA form, the CDR3 reads TGTGCCAGCGGGGGACTAGCGGGCGGCGAGACCCAGTACTTC. This encodes CASGGLAGGETQYF.

This clonotype came up many times. The genes are TRBV15 and TRBJ2-5; 12 positions match TRBD2. V gave up 2 bases and J gave up 2 bases; unmatched junction bases: 0. Germline CDR1 is LNHNV and CDR2 is YYDKDF (reference sequence). The CDR3 contains 15 residues. The CDR3 DNA is TGTGCCACCAGCAGACTAGCGGGAGGGCAAGAGACCCAGTACTTC. It codes for CATSRLAGGQETQYF. The variable domain in full, with the rest retrieved from reference TRBV15 and TRBJ2-5, is DAMVIQNPRYQVTQFGKPVTLSCSQTLNHNVMYWYQQKSSQAPKLLFHYYDKDFNNEADTPDNFQSRRPNTSFCFLDIRSPGLGDTAMYLCATSRLAGGQETQYFGPGTRLLVL.

This clonotype was counted a few times. This chain uses TRBV20-1 with TRBJ2-3, with D tentatively TRBD1 (5 bases). From germline, CDR1 is DFQATT and CDR2 SNEGSKA (reference sequence). The CDR3 is 14 amino acids. V lost 4 bases, J lost 0 bases, and 11 bases lay in between. CDR3 sequence reads: CSATRRGSTDTQYF. The CDR3, as DNA: TGCAGTGCTACCCGAAGGGGCAGCACAGATACGCAGTATTTT.

J is TRBJ1-5 and V is TRBV7-9, with D possibly being TRBD1 (6 bases). There are 19 residues in the CDR3. The ends were cut back, 1 base at V and 10 bases at J, with 29 bases in the middle. Germline V CDR1 and CDR2: SEHNR, FQNEAQ (reference sequence). The CDR3 sequence is CASSLGSWGLQTKRSPQHF. CDR3 DNA sequence: TGTGCCAGCAGCTTAGGCTCTTGGGGGCTACAAACAAAGCGCAGCCCCCAGCATTTT.

As regards this clonotype: One end of the junction varies from germline; a read error may be responsible. The chain employs TRBV7-3 and TRBJ1-1; 8 bases are shared with TRBD1. From germline, CDR1 is SGHTA and CDR2 FQGTGA. There are 11 residues in the CDR3. DNA for the CDR3: TGTGCCAGCAGACGGACAGGGTCGTGGGTCTTT. Translation gives CASRRTGSWVF. Complete variable domain (other parts from reference TRBV7-3 and TRBJ1-1): GAGVSQTPSNKVTEKGKYVELRCDPISGHTALYWYRQSLGQGPEFLIYFQGTGAADDSGLPNDRFFAVRPEGSVSTLKIQRTERGDSAVYLCASRRTGSWVFGQGTRLTVV.

The J gene is TRBJ1-1, the V gene TRBV12-3 or TRBV12-4; TRBD1 might be the D (6 bases). V lost 7 bases to trimming and J lost 4 bases, with 19 bases between them. CDR3 size: 15 residues. This CDR3 is CASTPRGLQSTEAFF. The DNA of the CDR3 is TGTGCCAGCACCCCCCGGGGGCTCCAGAGCACTGAAGCTTTCTTT.

V gene TRBV15 combines with J gene TRBJ1-6; the match to TRBD1 covers 7 bases. The CDR3 totals 14 residues. Germline V lookup: CDR1 LNHNV, CDR2 YYDKDF (reference sequence). V dropped 3 bases and J dropped 7; count of bases not matched to a gene: 3. Here the CDR3 DNA reads TGTGCCACCAGCAGCAAGACAGGGAATTCACCCCTCCACTTT. Translating gives CATSSKTGNSPLHF.

This clonotype was observed many times. The chain joins TRBV12-3 or TRBV12-4 to TRBJ1-5; 7 bases line up with TRBD1. The CDR3 has 15 residues. J was trimmed by 7 bases and V by 8 bases; bases with no gene match: 14. CDR3 nucleotide sequence: TGTGCCAGCCCCAAGGACAGGCTGGTTGAGCAGCCCCAGCATTTT. This gives the protein CASPKDRLVEQPQHF.

As to this clonotype: The junction and the germline gene differ at one end; a read error may be behind it. This chain uses TRBV19 with TRBJ1-1; no clear D gene. This CDR3 contains 11 residues. CDR1 LNHDA and CDR2 SQIVND come from the germline V gene (reference sequence). The CDR3 loop reads CATSFTYEDFF. The CDR3 bases are TGTGCCACCTCCTTTACGTATGAAGATTTCTTT.

This rearrangement joins TRBV7-9 to TRBJ2-7; a possible D gene is TRBD2 (6 bases). The germline V and J ends were trimmed by 8 bases and 7 bases, with 21 bases remaining between them. Germline CDR1 is SEHNR and CDR2 is FQNEAQ (reference sequence). This CDR3 is 14 amino acids long. CDR3 protein: CASAPRLDAREQYF. In DNA form, the CDR3 reads TGTGCCAGCGCCCCGAGACTAGACGCCCGGGAGCAGTACTTC. Variable domain in full (rest from reference TRBV7-9 and TRBJ2-7): DTGVSQNPRHKITKRGQNVTFRCDPISEHNRLYWYRQTLGQGPEFLTYFQNEAQLEKSRLLSDRFSAERPKGSFSTLEIQRTEQGDSAMYLCASAPRLDAREQYFGPGTRLTVT.

This clonotype was counted only a few times. The junction departs from germline at one end; a sequencing error may be responsible. The chain joins TRBV6-1 to TRBJ2-5, with D perhaps matching TRBD1 or TRBD2 (6 bases each). The CDR3 sequence is 14 residues long. Germline lookup yields CDR1 MNHNS and CDR2 SASEGT. In DNA form, the CDR3 reads TGTGCCATCAGTGGAGGGGGAAACCAAGAGACCCAGTACTTC. It yields the protein CAISGGGNQETQYF.

V is TRBV7-2 and J is TRBJ1-5; D is unclear. The CDR3 contains 16 residues. V was cut by 5 bases and J by 2 bases, with 16 bases left in between. Per the germline V gene, CDR1 is SGHTA and CDR2 is FQGNSA. The CDR3, as DNA: TGTGCCAGCAGCCAAGGGAGCAGACCGGGCAATCAGCCCCAGCATTTT. It is translated as CASSQGSRPGNQPQHF.

The rearrangement uses TRBV29-1 and TRBJ1-1; TRBD1 is a possible D gene (6 bases). The CDR3 length is 13 residues. Germline-derived CDR1 and CDR2 are SQVTM and ANQGSEA. V was shortened by 7 bases and J by 4 bases, with 16 bases between the two germline ends. CDR3 DNA: TGCAGCGGTTTACAGGGATGGGTCACTGAAGCTTTCTTT. Translating gives CSGLQGWVTEAFF.

The chain employs TRBV5-1 and TRBJ2-6; 7 positions match TRBD1. The germline CDR1 and CDR2 sequences are SGHRS and YFSETQ. CDR3 size: 15 residues. Trimming at V came to 4 bases and at J to 3 bases, leaving 4 bases not matched to a gene. The chain's CDR3 is CASSVTGDGANVLTF. As DNA, the CDR3 is TGCGCCAGCAGCGTCACAGGGGATGGGGCCAACGTCCTGACTTTC.

This chain's CDR3 is CASTIGSLSGNTEAFF. CDR3 sequence (DNA): TGCGCCAGCACCATCGGGTCCCTCTCTGGGAACACTGAAGCTTTCTTT. The chain employs TRBV5-1 and TRBJ1-1, with D unclear. This CDR3 is 16 amino acids long. Germline values: CDR1 SGHRS, CDR2 YFSETQ. The V end lost 6 bases, the J end lost 1 base, and 19 bases lay between the germline ends.

The genes are TRBV7-9 and TRBJ1-2, with a tentative D call TRBD1 (6 bases). This CDR3 is built from 19 residues. With 1 base removed from V and 4 bases from J, the gap between germline ends came to 25 bases. Per the germline V gene, CDR1 is SEHNR and CDR2 is FQNEAQ (reference sequence). Here the CDR3 DNA reads TGTGCCAGCAGCTTAGGGGCACTCCCCGGGGGGGGCGCTGGCTATGGCTACACCTTC. Its translation: CASSLGALPGGGAGYGYTF. The full variable domain, its missing parts supplied by reference TRBV7-9 and TRBJ1-2, is DTGVSQNPRHKITKRGQNVTFRCDPISEHNRLYWYRQTLGQGPEFLTYFQNEAQLEKSRLLSDRFSAERPKGSFSTLEIQRTEQGDSAMYLCASSLGALPGGGAGYGYTFGSGTRLTVV.

This clonotype was detected only once. At one end, the junction sequence differs from germline, possibly due to a read error. The chain uses TRBV7-9 and TRBJ2-7; 7 bases map to TRBD1. The CDR3 length is 14 residues. The germline V gene encodes CDR1 SEHNR and CDR2 FQNEAQ (reference sequence). CDR3 nucleotides: TGTACCAGCAGCCCCAGGGACAGATCCTACGAGCAGTACTTC. Amino acid sequence: CTSSPRDRSYEQYF.